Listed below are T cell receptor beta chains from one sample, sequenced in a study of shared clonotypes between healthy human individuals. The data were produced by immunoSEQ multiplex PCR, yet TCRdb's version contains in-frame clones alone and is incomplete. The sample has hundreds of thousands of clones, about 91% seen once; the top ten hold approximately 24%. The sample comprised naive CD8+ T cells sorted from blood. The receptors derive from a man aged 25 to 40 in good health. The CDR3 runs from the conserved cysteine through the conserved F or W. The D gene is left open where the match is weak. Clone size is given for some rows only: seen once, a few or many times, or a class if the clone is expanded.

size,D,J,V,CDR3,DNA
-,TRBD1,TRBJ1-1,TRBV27,CASRGTGTTEAFF,TGTGCCAGCAGGGGGACAGGGACCACTGAAGCTTTCTTT
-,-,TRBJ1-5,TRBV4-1,CASSHLGVSDQPQHF,TGCGCCAGCAGCCACCTAGGGGTTTCCGATCAGCCCCAGCATTTT
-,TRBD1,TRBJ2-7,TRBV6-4,CASSPEEGTGKYEQYF,TGTGCCAGCAGTCCCGAGGAGGGGACAGGGAAATACGAGCAGTACTTC
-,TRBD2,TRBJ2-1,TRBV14,CASSQASSGVYNEQFF,TGTGCCAGCAGCCAAGCTTCTAGCGGTGTATACAATGAGCAGTTCTTC
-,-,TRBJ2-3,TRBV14,CASRLRADTQYF,TGTGCCAGCAGACTGCGGGCAGATACGCAGTATTTT
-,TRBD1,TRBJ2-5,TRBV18,CASSPDRVVKMVETQYF,TGTGCCAGCTCACCGGACAGGGTGGTTAAAATGGTGGAGACCCAGTACTTC
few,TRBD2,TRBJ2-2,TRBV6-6,CAGRLAGGAGELFF,TGTGCCGGAAGACTAGCGGGAGGCGCCGGGGAGCTGTTTTTT
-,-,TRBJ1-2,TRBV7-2,CASSLGGYGYTF,TGTGCCAGCAGCTTAGGGGGCTATGGCTACACCTTC
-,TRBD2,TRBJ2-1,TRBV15,CATSKPGTSGRAGYNEQFF,TGTGCCACCAGCAAGCCCGGGACTAGCGGGAGGGCCGGGTACAATGAGCAGTTCTTC
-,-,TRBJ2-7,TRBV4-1,CASSQVSQGFSYEQYF,TGCGCCAGCAGCCAAGTTTCGCAGGGTTTCTCCTACGAGCAGTACTTC
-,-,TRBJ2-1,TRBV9,CASSAGGGPFVHEQFF,TGTGCCAGCAGCGCGGGGGGCGGGCCTTTTGTTCATGAGCAGTTCTTC
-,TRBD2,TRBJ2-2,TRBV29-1,CSVVKASGSSAGELFF,TGCAGCGTTGTTAAAGCTAGCGGGAGTTCTGCCGGGGAGCTGTTTTTT
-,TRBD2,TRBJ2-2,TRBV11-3,CASSLGTSGRGFTGELFF,TGTGCCAGCAGCCTCGGGACTAGCGGGAGGGGATTCACCGGGGAGCTGTTTTTT
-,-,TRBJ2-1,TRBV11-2,CASIHPPGNQQFF,TGTGCCAGCATCCACCCGCCCGGGAATCAGCAGTTCTTC
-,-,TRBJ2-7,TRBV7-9,CASSLKGRPYEQYF,TGTGCCAGCAGCTTAAAGGGGCGCCCCTACGAGCAGTACTTC
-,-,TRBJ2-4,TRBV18,CASSPKTDKNIQYF,TGTGCCAGCTCACCAAAAACAGACAAAAACATTCAGTACTTC
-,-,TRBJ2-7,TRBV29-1,CSVGQANEQYF,TGCAGCGTTGGACAGGCTAACGAGCAGTACTTC
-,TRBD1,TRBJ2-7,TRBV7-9,CASSHPNGERGPYEQYF,TGTGCCAGCAGCCACCCTAATGGAGAGAGGGGGCCCTACGAGCAGTACTTC
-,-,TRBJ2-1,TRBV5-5,CASSPLDSRPYNEQFF,TGTGCCAGCAGCCCCCTGGACAGTCGCCCCTACAATGAGCAGTTCTTC
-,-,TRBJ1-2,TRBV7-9,CASSLDRQDFFYGYTF,TGTGCCAGCAGCTTAGACCGACAGGACTTTTTCTATGGCTACACCTTC
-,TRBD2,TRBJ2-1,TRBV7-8,CASSFKLAGGNEQFF,TGTGCCAGCAGCTTCAAACTAGCGGGAGGGAATGAGCAGTTCTTC
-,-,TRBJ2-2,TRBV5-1,CASGRAKTNPNTGELFF,TGCGCCAGCGGCCGGGCGAAGACTAACCCGAACACCGGGGAGCTGTTTTTT
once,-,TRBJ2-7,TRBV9,CASSPFSGRTYEQYF,TGTGCCAGCAGCCCCTTTAGCGGTCGTACCTACGAGCAGTACTTC
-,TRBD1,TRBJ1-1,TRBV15,CATRQGSYTEAFF,TGTGCCACCCGACAGGGAAGTTACACTGAAGCTTTCTTT
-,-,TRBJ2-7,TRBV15,CATSRQALSPYEQYF,TGTGCCACCAGCAGACAGGCCCTCAGTCCCTACGAGCAGTACTTC
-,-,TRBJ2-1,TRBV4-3,CASSQGPLKEQFF,TGCGCCAGCAGCCAAGGTCCCTTAAAAGAGCAGTTCTTC
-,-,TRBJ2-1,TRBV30,CAWTTVGSGNNEQFF,TGTGCCTGGACTACCGTGGGGAGCGGAAACAATGAGCAGTTCTTC
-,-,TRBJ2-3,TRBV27,CASSLNRGTDTQYF,TGTGCCAGCAGTTTAAATAGGGGCACAGATACGCAGTATTTT
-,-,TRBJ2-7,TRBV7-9,CASRDDLRGSYEQYF,TGTGCCAGCAGGGACGATCTTCGGGGGTCCTACGAGCAGTACTTC
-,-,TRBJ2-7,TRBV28,CASSFEGVEQYF,TGTGCCAGCAGTTTTGAAGGGGTCGAGCAGTACTTC
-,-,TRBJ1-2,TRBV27,CASSSHGAFMINYGYTF,TGTGCCAGCAGTTCCCACGGGGCCTTTATGATTAACTATGGCTACACCTTC
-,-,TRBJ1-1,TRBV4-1,CASSQQGVGTEAFF,TGCGCCAGCAGCCAACAGGGAGTTGGCACTGAAGCTTTCTTT
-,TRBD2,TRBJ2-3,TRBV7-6,CASSLDVRLAGPPRGTDTQYF,TGTGCCAGCAGCTTAGACGTTCGACTAGCGGGACCCCCACGGGGCACAGATACGCAGTATTTT
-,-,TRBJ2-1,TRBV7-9,CASSTSEASPRDEQFF,TGTGCCAGCAGTACATCGGAAGCCTCCCCTAGGGATGAGCAGTTCTTC
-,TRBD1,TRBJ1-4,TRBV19,CASILPTGGDEKLFF,TGTGCCAGTATTCTACCGACAGGGGGCGATGAAAAACTGTTTTTT
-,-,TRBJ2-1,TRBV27,CATWKGLSSYNEQFF,TGTGCCACTTGGAAGGGCTTAAGCTCCTACAATGAGCAGTTCTTC
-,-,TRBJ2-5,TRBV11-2,CASSLDLNGQETQYF,TGTGCCAGCAGCTTAGATCTTAATGGCCAAGAGACCCAGTACTTC